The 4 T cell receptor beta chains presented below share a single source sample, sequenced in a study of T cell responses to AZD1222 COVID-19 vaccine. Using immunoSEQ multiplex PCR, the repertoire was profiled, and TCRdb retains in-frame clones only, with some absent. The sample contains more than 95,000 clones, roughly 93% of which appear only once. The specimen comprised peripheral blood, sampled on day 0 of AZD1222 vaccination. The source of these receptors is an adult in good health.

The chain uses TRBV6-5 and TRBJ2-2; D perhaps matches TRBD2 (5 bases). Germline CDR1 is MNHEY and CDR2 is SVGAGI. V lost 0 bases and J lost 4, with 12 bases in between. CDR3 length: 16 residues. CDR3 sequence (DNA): TGTGCCAGCAGTTACTCAAGGAGGAAGGGCACCGGGGAGCTGTTTTTT. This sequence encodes CASSYSRRKGTGELFF.

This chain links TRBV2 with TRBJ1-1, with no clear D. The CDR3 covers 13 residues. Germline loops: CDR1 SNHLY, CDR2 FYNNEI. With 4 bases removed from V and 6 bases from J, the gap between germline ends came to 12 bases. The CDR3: CASSADPGAEAFF. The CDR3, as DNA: TGTGCCAGCAGTGCAGATCCGGGAGCTGAAGCTTTCTTT.

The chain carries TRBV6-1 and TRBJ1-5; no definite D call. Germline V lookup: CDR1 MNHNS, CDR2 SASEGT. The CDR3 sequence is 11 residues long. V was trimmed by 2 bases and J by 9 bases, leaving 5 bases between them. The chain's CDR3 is CASSEFPPQHF. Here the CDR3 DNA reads TGTGCCAGCAGTGAATTCCCGCCCCAGCATTTT.

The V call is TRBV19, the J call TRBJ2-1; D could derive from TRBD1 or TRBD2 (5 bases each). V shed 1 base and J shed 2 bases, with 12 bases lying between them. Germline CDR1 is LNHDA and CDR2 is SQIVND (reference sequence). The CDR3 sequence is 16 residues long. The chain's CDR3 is CASSIALGATYNEQFF. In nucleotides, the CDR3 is TGTGCCAGTAGTATAGCACTAGGGGCGACCTACAATGAGCAGTTCTTC.